What follows is one TCR beta chain and its context. No cognate antigen has been identified for it. Nothing much larger sits one base from this clone, and base qualities are not available. The CDR3 runs 16 amino acids, cysteine and phenylalanine included. Kept here is only the CDR3 DNA, which spans 48 bases and is read in frame from base 1. Via the germline V gene, CDR1 is KGHSH and CDR2 LQKENI. V gives up 2 bases and J gives up 6 bases, and the segment between their germline ends measures 18 bases. The method was RT-PCR. Sequenced on an Illumina HiSeq 2500. The raw public reads went through TCRdb reprocessing: fastp at Q25, MiXCR clone calling, in-frame beta chains kept. Rows are combined by CDR3 protein, so each entry shows the most common genes and DNA. The sample has around 600,000 distinct CDR3 sequences on record, about 11% of them singletons. About 11% of the sample belongs to the ten largest clones.

The source of the sample is a study of response to subunit inactivated influenza vaccine (dated by TCRdb to between 2017 and 2018). Concerning the study at large: Deep quantitative T cell receptor repertoire profiling was used in the study to track responses to a trivalent subunit inactivated influenza vaccine.

Overall study outcomes, separate from this receptor: It was suggested by the authors that each seasonal influenza vaccination may recruit only a limited number of new T cells.

The same sample was also studied in work on T cells expressing NK-cell markers. Looking at the second paper: 5'RACE template switching, by which a universal primer site and unique molecular identifiers were added, was used to make TCR beta cDNA libraries. Three sorted T-cell subsets (CD3+CD56+NKG2C+, CD3+CD56+NKG2C- and CD3+CD56-NKG2C+) from roughly eight donors had their TCR beta-chain repertoires profiled. Among the eight sequenced donors, seven were HCMV-seropositive and one was HCMV-seronegative. To restrict sorting to alphabetaTCR-expressing T cells, an anti-gammadeltaTCR antibody was added in several experiments. In roughly 6 donors, the dominant CD3+CD56+NKG2C+ clonotypes ranked among the top 10 CD8+ clonotypes, making up about 1.0-7.5% of CD8+ T cells. Those dominant clonotypes were again the most abundant among CD3+CD56-NKG2C+ cells in a few donors, at roughly 28.3-65%. Whether the expanded NKG2C-expressing T cell clones were specific for HCMV antigens was left unclear. All eight donors whose samples were sequenced were randomly selected healthy volunteers, three of them men and five women. HCMV serostatus was determined by detecting HCMV-specific IgG in serum with a commercial ELISA kit. Ficoll density gradient centrifugation was used to isolate peripheral blood mononuclear cells from blood. Bulk peripheral blood T-cell repertoires were additionally sequenced from unsorted PBMC for six donors. Priming for cDNA synthesis came from the TCR beta constant segment, and two successive PCR amplification steps followed. Sequencing of the libraries produced 2 x 150 bp reads on Illumina HiSeq 2000/2500, MiSeq or NextSeq. MIGEC handled demultiplexing of the reads and grouping by UMI, while MiTCR was used to assemble and quantify clonotypes. To exclude erroneous sequences, any TCR cDNA sequence not supported by at least two reads was discarded. Downstream repertoire analysis used the tcR package, and clonotypes were matched across fractions by CDR3 nucleotide sequence plus V segment. Antigen specificity was annotated against VDJdb with VDJmatch, allowing one amino acid substitution in CDR3.

This sequence was found in a man aged 50 to 60 who received an inactivated influenza vaccine. Donor details come from another sample of the same person, matched by shared clones. The chain couples TRBV18 to TRBJ2-3; the best D guess is TRBD1, with 6 bases matching. Specimen: PBMCs from blood, collected on the day of vaccination. The DNA is as follows: TGTGCCAGCTCACCATGGAGGACAGCCGCAGGTGATACGCAGTATTTT. Protein translation: CASSPWRTAAGDTQYF.